A few counts support the clone carrying this TCR beta chain. The data stem from a study of blood T cell repertoires in COVID-19. Turning to the study itself: Samples of COVID-19 (acute and convalescent) were obtained from the United States, Italy and Spain.

Only in-frame clones appear in the TCRdb table, and some are missing; sequencing was by immunoSEQ multiplex PCR. The sample lists about 55,000 clones, around nine tenths occurring once. The CDR3 extends over 14 amino acids. Between the trimmed V and J ends, which lost 1 base and 4 bases, there was a span of 8 bases. CDR1 and CDR2 from the germline V gene are MGHRA and YSYEKL. This receptor was identified in a man between 60 and 75 years old with active COVID-19. Sequences were obtained from peripheral blood. The V call is TRBV4-1, the J call TRBJ1-5, with D uncertain. Here the CDR3 DNA reads TGCGCCAGCAGCCAAGCCTCGGTTAATCAGCCCCAGCATTTT. Residues: CASSQASVNQPQHF.